A selection of T cell receptor beta chains follows, all from one sample in a study of CXCR3-negative and CXCR3-positive naive CD8 T cells. TCRdb re-called the 5' RACE reads; every CDR3 protein appears as one record, without DNA. This sample's clone table lists some 6,700 distinct CDR3 sequences. Material for sequencing was naive CXCR3- CD8+ T cells from blood. All receptors derive from a human donor in good health. Some clones in this sample may be carry-over from other donors' samples. Each CDR3 is given with its conserved first and last residue. Some rows mark clone size as missing; the rest say once, few, many or name a class of expanded clone.

v_call	j_call	clone_size	cdr3_aa
TRBV29-1	TRBJ2-1	medium-sized	CSVERSSYNEQFF
TRBV19	TRBJ2-7	-	CASTQVAGVRYEQYF
TRBV7-8	TRBJ2-3	medium-sized	CASSFTDTQYF
TRBV5-1	TRBJ2-1	-	CASSLTGEEQFF
TRBV12-3/TRBV12-4	TRBJ1-4	medium-sized	CASRPAPGPGVKLFF
TRBV19	TRBJ1-1	-	CASSIESQGNTEAFF
TRBV19	TRBJ2-1	-	CASSMTGTSGRPVIF
TRBV29-1	TRBJ2-1	-	CSVDQPGPLSLNEQFF
TRBV29-1	TRBJ2-1	-	CSCVWIDNEQFF
TRBV29-1	TRBJ1-2	-	CSARGQDYGYTF
TRBV7-2	TRBJ2-7	-	CASSLGTGEQYF
TRBV23-1	TRBJ2-7	-	CASSSTRGPVYEQYF
TRBV10-3	TRBJ1-4	medium-sized	CAISERPKGGEPNEKLFF
TRBV3-1	TRBJ2-1	-	CASSPSSGVSSYNEQFF
TRBV6-2/TRBV6-3	TRBJ2-7	-	CASSYGTRSYEQYF
TRBV4-1	TRBJ2-7	medium-sized	CASSQAAEPARIWGEQYF
TRBV29-1	TRBJ2-2	medium-sized	CSVATEGRELFF
TRBV29-1	TRBJ2-2	medium-sized	CSVSGGRSGELFF
TRBV29-1	TRBJ1-4	-	CSVEAGLELFF
TRBV20-1	TRBJ2-7	medium-sized	CSARDRAGKTYEQYF